The following is a T cell receptor beta chain sequence with its context. Produced via immunoSEQ multiplex PCR; TCRdb's table is partial and in-frame only. This table has about 980,000 clones, about three quarters appearing once. The data were taken from a study of shared clonotypes between healthy human individuals. Germline V gene lookup returns CDR1 SGHTA and CDR2 FQGNSA. V was clipped by 6 bases and J by 1 base; unmatched bases: 9. The CDR3 extends over 16 amino acids. This clonotype originated in a man younger than 35 in good health. The specimen sequenced was memory CD4+ T cells sorted from blood. As for subset: CD45RA-negative fraction. This chain connects TRBV7-2 to TRBJ2-1, with 7 bases that match TRBD2. CDR3 loop: CASSPVSGVSYNEQFF. The CDR3 DNA is TGTGCCAGCAGTCCAGTAAGCGGGGTGTCCTACAATGAGCAGTTCTTC.